The clone carrying this T cell receptor beta chain was counted ten times or more. Naive CD8 T cells were sorted, and the gate applied was CD8+CD4-CCR7+CD45RA+. TCRdb reprocessed the PCR reads with MiXCR, giving one entry per CDR3 protein. The sample holds approximately 630,000 distinct CDR3 sequences, roughly 27% seen once. Germline V gives CDR1 MNHEY, CDR2 SVGEGT. There are 14 residues in the CDR3. V lost 5 bases and J lost 1, with 6 bases in between. The data stem from a study of molecular identifiers for immune sequencing clone quantification. This clonotype was obtained from a human donor in good health. Some libraries in this study had Jurkat cell RNA spiked in. The sequenced sample was naive CD8+ T cells from blood, with Jurkat cell RNA spiked in. Subset defined: FACS-sorted CD8+CD4-CCR7+CD45RA+ naive T cells. J is TRBJ2-6 and V is TRBV6-2 or TRBV6-3, with no clear D. CDR3 nucleotide sequence: TGTGCCAGCAGTGCGACTTCTGGGGCCAACGTCCTGACTTTC. It translates to CASSATSGANVLTF.